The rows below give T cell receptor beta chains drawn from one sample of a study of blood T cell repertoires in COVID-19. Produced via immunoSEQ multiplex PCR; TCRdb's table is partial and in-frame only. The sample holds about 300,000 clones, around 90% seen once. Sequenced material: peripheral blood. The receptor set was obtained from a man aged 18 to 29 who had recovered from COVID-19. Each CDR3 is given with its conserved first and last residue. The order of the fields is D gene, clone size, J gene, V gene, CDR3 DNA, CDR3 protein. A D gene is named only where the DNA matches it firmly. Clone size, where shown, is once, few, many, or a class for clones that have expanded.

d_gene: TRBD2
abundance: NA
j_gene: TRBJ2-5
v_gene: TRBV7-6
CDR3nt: TGTGCCAGCAGCTTAGTGGGGGGGGAGACCCAGTACTTC
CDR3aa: CASSLVGGETQYF

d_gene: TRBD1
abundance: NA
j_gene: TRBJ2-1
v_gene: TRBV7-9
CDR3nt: TGTGCCAGCAGCTTTCTCCGGGACAGGGTTAGTGAGCAGTTCTTC
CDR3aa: CASSFLRDRVSEQFF

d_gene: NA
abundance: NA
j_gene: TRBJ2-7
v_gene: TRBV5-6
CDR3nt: TGTGCCAGCAGCCTTGCAGCCTACGAGCAGTACTTC
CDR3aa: CASSLAAYEQYF

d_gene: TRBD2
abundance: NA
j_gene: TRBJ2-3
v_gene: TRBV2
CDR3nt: TGTGCCAGCAGTCTGGGACTAGCGGGAGTAGGAGGCGATACGCAGTATTTT
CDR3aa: CASSLGLAGVGGDTQYF

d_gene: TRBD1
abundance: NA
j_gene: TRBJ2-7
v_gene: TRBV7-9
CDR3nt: TGTGCCAGCAGCTCGGACAGGGAGCTGAACGAGCAGTACTTC
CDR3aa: CASSSDRELNEQYF

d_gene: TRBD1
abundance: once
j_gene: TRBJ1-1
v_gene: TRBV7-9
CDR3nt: TGTGCCAGCAGCTTGTACAGGGGGCTGTCGAACACTGAAGCTTTCTTT
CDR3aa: CASSLYRGLSNTEAFF

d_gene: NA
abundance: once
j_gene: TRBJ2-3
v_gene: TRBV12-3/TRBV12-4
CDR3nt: TGTGCCAGCAGTTTATTAGAAGATACGCAGTATTTT
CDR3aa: CASSLLEDTQYF

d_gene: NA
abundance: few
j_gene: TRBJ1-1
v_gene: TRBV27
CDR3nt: TGTGCCAGCAGCCCCACCCCCCAGGGCACTGAAGCTTTCTTT
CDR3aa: CASSPTPQGTEAFF

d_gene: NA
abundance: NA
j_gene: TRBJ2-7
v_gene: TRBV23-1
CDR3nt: TGCGCCAGGAACGGGGGGCTGACCTACGAGCAGTACTTC
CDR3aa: CARNGGLTYEQYF

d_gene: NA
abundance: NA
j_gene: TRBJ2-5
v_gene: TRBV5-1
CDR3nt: TGCGCCAGCAGCTTGGCCCCAAGACAGACTCAAGAGACCCAGTACTTC
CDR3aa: CASSLAPRQTQETQYF

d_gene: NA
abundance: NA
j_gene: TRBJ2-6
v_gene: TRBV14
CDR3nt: TGTGCCAGCAGCCAAGTCAGTACTAGCTCTGGGGCCAACGTCCTGACTTTC
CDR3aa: CASSQVSTSSGANVLTF

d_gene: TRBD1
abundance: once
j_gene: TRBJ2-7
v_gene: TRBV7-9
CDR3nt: TGTGCCAGCAGCCCCATGACAGGGATATACGAGCAGTACTTC
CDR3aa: CASSPMTGIYEQYF

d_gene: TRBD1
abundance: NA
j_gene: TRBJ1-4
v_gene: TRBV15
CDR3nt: TGTGCCACCAGCAGAGCGGGACAGGGCAATGAAAAACTGTTTTTT
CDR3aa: CATSRAGQGNEKLFF

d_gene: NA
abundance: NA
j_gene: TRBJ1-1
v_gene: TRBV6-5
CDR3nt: TGTGCCAGCAGAAAGCCCAGGGGAACTGAAGCTTTCTTT
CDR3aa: CASRKPRGTEAFF

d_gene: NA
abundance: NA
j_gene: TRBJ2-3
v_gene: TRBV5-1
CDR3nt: TGCGCCAGCAGCTCGGGGGAGGCTACCTTCACAGATACGCAGTATTTT
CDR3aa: CASSSGEATFTDTQYF

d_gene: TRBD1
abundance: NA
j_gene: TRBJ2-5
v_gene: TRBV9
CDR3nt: TGTGCCAGCAGTGGGACAGGGGATAAGACCCAGTACTTC
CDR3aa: CASSGTGDKTQYF

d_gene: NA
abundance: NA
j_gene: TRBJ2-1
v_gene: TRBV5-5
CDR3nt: TGTGCCAGCAGCTTGGGCAGGGTACCCTACAATGAGCAGTTCTTC
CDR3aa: CASSLGRVPYNEQFF

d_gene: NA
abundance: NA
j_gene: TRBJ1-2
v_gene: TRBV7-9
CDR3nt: TGTGCCAGCAGACCCAGGGGAGGGGACTATGGCTACACCTTC
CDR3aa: CASRPRGGDYGYTF

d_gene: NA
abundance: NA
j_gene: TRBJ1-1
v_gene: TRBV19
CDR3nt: TGTGCCAGTAGTAATGGAGCGACGAACACTGAAGCTTTCTTT
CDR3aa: CASSNGATNTEAFF

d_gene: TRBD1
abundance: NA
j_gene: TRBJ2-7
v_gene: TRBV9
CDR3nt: TGTGCCAGCAGCCCCCTCGCAGCCCCCGGGACAGCCGTCGCCTACGAGCAGTACTTC
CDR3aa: CASSPLAAPGTAVAYEQYF

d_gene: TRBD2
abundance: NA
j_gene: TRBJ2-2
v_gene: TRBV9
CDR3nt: TGTGCCAGCAGCGTAGCAGAGCGGGGCCGCACCGGGGAGCTGTTTTTT
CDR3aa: CASSVAERGRTGELFF

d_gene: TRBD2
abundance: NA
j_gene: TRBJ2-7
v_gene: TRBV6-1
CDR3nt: TGTGCCAGCAGTGCCGACAGGACTAGCGGGGATGCCTACGAGCAGTACTTC
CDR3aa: CASSADRTSGDAYEQYF

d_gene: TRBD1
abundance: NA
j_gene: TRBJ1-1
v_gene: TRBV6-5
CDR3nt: TGTGCCAGCAGTACGACAGGGGGCATGAACACTGAAGCTTTCTTT
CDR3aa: CASSTTGGMNTEAFF

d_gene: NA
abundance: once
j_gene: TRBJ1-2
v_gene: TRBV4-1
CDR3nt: TGCGCCAGCAGCCAAGCCTTAGGAGGGTTTAACTATGGCTACACCTTC
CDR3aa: CASSQALGGFNYGYTF

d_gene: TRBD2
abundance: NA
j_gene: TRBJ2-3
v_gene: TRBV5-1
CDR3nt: TGCGCCAGCAGCTCTGGACTAGCTAGCACAGATACGCAGTATTTT
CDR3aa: CASSSGLASTDTQYF

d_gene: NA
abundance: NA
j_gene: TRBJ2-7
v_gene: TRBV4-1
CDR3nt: TGCGCCAGCAGCCAAGTACTTAGTCCTACCTACGAGCAGTACTTC
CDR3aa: CASSQVLSPTYEQYF

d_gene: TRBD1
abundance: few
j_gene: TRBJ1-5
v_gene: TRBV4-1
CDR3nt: TGCGCCAGCAGCCAAACCGGGACAGGGGGCAATCAGCCCCAGCATTTT
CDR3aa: CASSQTGTGGNQPQHF

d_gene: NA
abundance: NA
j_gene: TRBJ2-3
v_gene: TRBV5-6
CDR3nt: TGTGCCAGCAGCGCAGTGAGCTTAGCTGCAGATACGCAGTATTTT
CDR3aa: CASSAVSLAADTQYF

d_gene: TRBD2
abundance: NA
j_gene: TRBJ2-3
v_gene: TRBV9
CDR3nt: TGTGCCAGCAGCGGGACCCCTAGCGGGGGGGCCGGTGCAGATACGCAGTATTTT
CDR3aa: CASSGTPSGGAGADTQYF

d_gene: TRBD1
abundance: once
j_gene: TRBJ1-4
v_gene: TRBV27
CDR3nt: TGTGCCAGCAGCCGCCCGGGACAGGGGAATGAAAAACTGTTTTTT
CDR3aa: CASSRPGQGNEKLFF

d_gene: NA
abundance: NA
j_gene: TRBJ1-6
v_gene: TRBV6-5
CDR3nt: TGTGCCAGCAGACCCGGGACTGAGAGTTCACCCCTCCACTTT
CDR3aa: CASRPGTESSPLHF

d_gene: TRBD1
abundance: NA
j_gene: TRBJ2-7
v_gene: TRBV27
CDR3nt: TGTGCCAGCTCCTGGGGGACAGCCCCCTACGAGCAGTACTTC
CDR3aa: CASSWGTAPYEQYF

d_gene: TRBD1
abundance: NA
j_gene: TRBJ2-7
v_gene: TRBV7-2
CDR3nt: TGTGCCAGCAGCCCCAGGACAGGGTTGTCGCTCGAGCAGTACTTC
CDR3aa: CASSPRTGLSLEQYF

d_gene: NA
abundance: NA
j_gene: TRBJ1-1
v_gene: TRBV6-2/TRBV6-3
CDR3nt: TGTGCCAGCACTTACCAAAGCGTGGTCTTGAACACTGAAGCTTTCTTT
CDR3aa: CASTYQSVVLNTEAFF

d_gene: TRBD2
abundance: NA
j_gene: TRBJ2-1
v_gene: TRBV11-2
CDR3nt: TGTGCCAGCAGCTTAGATGGAAGGCTAGCGGGAGACAATGAGCAGTTCTTC
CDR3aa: CASSLDGRLAGDNEQFF

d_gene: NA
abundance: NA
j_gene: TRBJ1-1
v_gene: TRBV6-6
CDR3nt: TGTGCCAGCAGTTACGTTGGGGGCCCGGGGACTGAAGCTTTCTTT
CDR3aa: CASSYVGGPGTEAFF

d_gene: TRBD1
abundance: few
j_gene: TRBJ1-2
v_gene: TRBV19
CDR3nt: TGTGCCAGTAAACCGATGGGACAGAGAAGTCGGGATGGCTACACCTTC
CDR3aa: CASKPMGQRSRDGYTF

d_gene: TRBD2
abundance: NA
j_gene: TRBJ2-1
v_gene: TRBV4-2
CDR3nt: TGTGCCAGCAGCCAACCGGGACTAGCGGGAAAGAATGAGCAGTTCTTC
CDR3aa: CASSQPGLAGKNEQFF